This TCR beta chain was sequenced in a study of shared clonotypes between healthy human individuals. This CDR3 is built from 15 residues. Trimming at V came to 2 bases and at J to 6 bases, leaving 3 bases not matched to a gene. Per germline, CDR1 SGHTA and CDR2 FQGNSA. Some clones are missing from TCRdb's copy, which holds only in-frame ones; the method was immunoSEQ multiplex PCR. This sample has approximately 2.1 million clones, with more than 80% found just once. Comments on this clone: Other nucleotide sequences from this sample produce the same CDR3.

The V and J genes are TRBV7-2 and TRBJ2-2, with TRBD1 matching 10 bases. Material for sequencing was naive CD4+ T cells from PBMCs. The subset was: CD45RA+ positively selected. This TCR derives from a man aged 18 to 29 in good health. Some clones in this sample may be carry-over from other donors' samples. Here the CDR3 reads CASSLLGQGAGELFF. In nucleotides, the CDR3 is TGTGCCAGCAGCTTATTAGGACAGGGGGCCGGGGAGCTGTTTTTT.